This passage covers 16 T cell receptor beta chains from one sample sequenced in a study of blood T cell repertoires in COVID-19. TCRdb's table, derived via immunoSEQ multiplex PCR, lists solely in-frame clones and lacks some. This sample has fewer than 100,000 clones, with over 75% found just once. Input material: peripheral blood. These receptors originate from a man aged 50 to 60 with acute or convalescent COVID-19.

The CDR3 spells CASSYRQGDEQYF. DNA for the CDR3: TGTGCCAGCAGTTACAGACAGGGCGACGAGCAGTACTTC. J is TRBJ2-7 and V is TRBV6-5; 7 bases are a match to TRBD1. The germline V gene has CDR1 MNHEY and CDR2 SVGAGI. The CDR3 is made up of 13 amino acids. V gave up 2 bases and J gave up 5 bases; unmatched junction bases: 3.

This clone was detected only once. The chain links TRBV3-1 (or the pseudogene TRBV3-2) to TRBJ1-1; a weak D match, TRBD1 (5 bases). Germline CDR1 and CDR2: LGHDT and YNNKEL (reference sequence). The CDR3 extends over 13 amino acids. V was pared by 3 bases and J by 3 bases, with 8 bases between. CDR3 amino acids: CASSHDSYTEAFF. CDR3 DNA sequence: TGTGCCAGCAGCCACGACAGCTACACTGAAGCTTTCTTT.

This sequence joins TRBV29-1 and TRBJ2-3, with TRBD2 matching over 9 bases. Germline trimming cut 4 bases from V and 2 bases from J; bases unmatched to any gene: 1. The germline V gene has CDR1 SQVTM and CDR2 ANQGSEA. This CDR3 has 13 residues. CDR3 in amino acids: CSVGGRDTDTQYF. In DNA, the CDR3 is TGCAGCGTTGGCGGGAGGGACACAGATACGCAGTATTTT.

This clone is a singleton in its sample. This sequence joins TRBV5-6 and TRBJ1-6, with D perhaps TRBD1 (5 bases). Deletions cut 4 bases from V and 2 bases from J, with 10 bases between. Germline CDR1 and CDR2: SGHDT and YYEEEE. The CDR3 has 15 residues. The CDR3 DNA reads TGTGCCAGCAGCCGGGGGATGACCTATAATTCACCCCTCCACTTT. Protein: CASSRGMTYNSPLHF.

V usage is TRBV5-4 and J usage is TRBJ1-2; 9 bases align to TRBD1. The germline gives CDR1 SGHNT, CDR2 YYREEE (reference sequence). The CDR3 length is 15 residues. Trimming removed 4 bases from V and 0 bases from J; junction bases left unmatched: 4. The CDR3 coding sequence is TGTGCCAGCAGCCCCTGGACAGGGGCTAACTATGGCTACACCTTC. Translating gives CASSPWTGANYGYTF.

This clone was counted between two and nine times. The chain uses TRBV19 and TRBJ1-1; 9 bases align to TRBD1. The V and J ends lost 5 bases and 4 bases, in that order; junction bases with no gene match: 8. Per the germline V gene, CDR1 is LNHDA and CDR2 is SQIVND (reference sequence). The CDR3 is 15 residues long. The CDR3 reads CASSPRTGEGTEAFF. CDR3 bases: TGTGCCAGTAGTCCCCGGACAGGGGAGGGCACTGAAGCTTTCTTT.

This clone was recorded a few times. The chain combines TRBV7-2 with TRBJ2-7, with 7 positions matching TRBD1. The germline V gene encodes CDR1 SGHTA and CDR2 FQGNSA. The V and J ends lost 1 base and 3 bases, in that order; junction bases with no gene match: 6. The CDR3 has 15 residues. CDR3 sequence: CASSLEGAQVYEQYF. The CDR3 nucleotides are TGTGCCAGCAGCTTAGAGGGGGCACAGGTCTACGAGCAGTACTTC.

The chain couples TRBV5-6 to TRBJ2-7; weak D call: TRBD1 (6 bases). Germline-derived CDR1 and CDR2 are SGHDT and YYEEEE. This CDR3 has 13 amino acids. V lost 0 bases and J 2 bases, leaving 6 bases between the germline ends. The CDR3 DNA is TGTGCCAGCAGCTTGGACAGGGCCTACGAGCAGTACTTC. Its translation: CASSLDRAYEQYF.

This clone has a handful of counts. This chain joins TRBV27 and TRBJ1-1, with D unresolved. There are 16 residues in the CDR3. Trimming took off 3 bases at V and 3 bases at J, with 17 bases between the two ends. Per the germline V gene, CDR1 is MNHEY and CDR2 is SMNVEV (reference sequence). The CDR3 nucleotides read TGTGCCAGCAGTTTTCCCTCAACAAACCCCCACACTGAAGCTTTCTTT. It encodes CASSFPSTNPHTEAFF.

This chain links TRBV7-6 with TRBJ2-7; weak D call: TRBD2 (5 bases). The CDR3 consists of 16 residues. The germline V and J ends were trimmed by 2 bases and 3 bases, with 17 bases remaining between them. Germline CDR1 and CDR2: SGHVS and FNYEAQ. The CDR3 loop is CASSLNEGGLDYEQYF. The CDR3 DNA reads as TGTGCCAGCAGCTTAAACGAGGGCGGGTTGGACTACGAGCAGTACTTC.

The chain has TRBV10-3 and TRBJ2-1, with 10 nucleotides matching TRBD2. Per the germline V gene, CDR1 is ENHRY and CDR2 is SYGVKD. The CDR3 is 14 residues long. V was pared by 10 bases and J by 4 bases, with 7 bases of the junction left unmatched. As DNA, the CDR3 is TGTGCCACCAAAGGACTAGCGGATTACAATGAGCAGTTCTTC. It specifies CATKGLADYNEQFF.

V and J are TRBV19 and TRBJ1-2, with a weak D call TRBD1 (6 bases). V shed 5 bases and J shed 4 bases, with 14 bases lying between them. The CDR3 spans 14 residues. Germline V lookup: CDR1 LNHDA, CDR2 SQIVND (reference sequence). The CDR3 coding sequence is TGTGCCAGTAGTTCTCGGACAGTAACCTATGGCTACACCTTC. It specifies CASSSRTVTYGYTF.

CDR3 protein: CSVGGLAGDRTDTQYF. CDR3 in DNA: TGCAGCGTTGGGGGACTAGCGGGAGATCGGACAGATACGCAGTATTTT. J is TRBJ2-3 and V is TRBV29-1, with 14 bases lining up with TRBD2. The germline V gene has CDR1 SQVTM and CDR2 ANQGSEA. V trimming: 4 bases; J trimming: 3 bases; junction bases outside the gene matches: 6. The CDR3 sequence is 16 residues long.

The genes are TRBV2 and TRBJ1-1, with D perhaps TRBD1 (5 bases). CDR1 and CDR2 (germline): SNHLY, FYNNEI. The CDR3 consists of 14 residues. The V end lost 9 bases, the J end lost 1 base, and 15 bases lay between the germline ends. CDR3 nucleotides: TGTGCCAGACTGCCAGCGGGGGGGAACACTGAAGCTTTCTTT. Protein product: CARLPAGGNTEAFF.

J is TRBJ1-5 and V is TRBV19; 8 nucleotides align to TRBD1. V gave up 3 bases and J gave up 2 bases; unmatched junction bases: 3. Germline values: CDR1 LNHDA, CDR2 SQIVND (reference sequence). The CDR3 sequence is 15 residues long. CDR3: CASSILTGGNQPQHF. The CDR3 region has the DNA TGTGCCAGTAGTATCCTGACAGGGGGCAATCAGCCCCAGCATTTT.

The chain joins TRBV27 to TRBJ1-5; D is unresolved. The germline CDR1 and CDR2 sequences are MNHEY and SMNVEV (reference sequence). Trimming removed 0 bases from V and 0 bases from J, with 3 bases in between. The CDR3 consists of 14 residues. The CDR3 sequence is CASSLSYSNQPQHF. DNA for the CDR3: TGTGCCAGCAGTTTATCGTATAGCAATCAGCCCCAGCATTTT.